This T cell receptor beta chain was documented in a study of HIV-infected patients and healthy controls. This clonotype ranks as medium-sized. The repertoire came from unfractionated whole blood and reflected all unsorted peripheral T cells. Reverse transcription used about 510 ng RNA and constant-region primers for alpha and beta. Alpha and beta chain libraries were made separately by chain-specific third strand synthesis with multiplexing indices. Each CDR3 protein gets one entry after TCRdb re-called the 5' RACE reads with MiXCR. Of about 10,000 distinct CDR3 sequences listed, about 5.2% are singletons. Germline V CDR1 and CDR2: MNHEY, SMNVEV (reference sequence). V was trimmed by 6 bases and J by 2 bases, leaving 10 bases between them. This CDR3 region has 14 residues.

The sequencing used blood, collected before antiretroviral therapy. The chain uses TRBV27 and TRBJ1-4, with D tentatively TRBD1 (5 bases). The clonotype originates from an adult with HIV infection. CDR3 loop: CASRIRATNEKLFF. The CDR3 DNA follows: TGTGCCAGCAGAATCAGGGCGACTAATGAAAAACTGTTTTTT.